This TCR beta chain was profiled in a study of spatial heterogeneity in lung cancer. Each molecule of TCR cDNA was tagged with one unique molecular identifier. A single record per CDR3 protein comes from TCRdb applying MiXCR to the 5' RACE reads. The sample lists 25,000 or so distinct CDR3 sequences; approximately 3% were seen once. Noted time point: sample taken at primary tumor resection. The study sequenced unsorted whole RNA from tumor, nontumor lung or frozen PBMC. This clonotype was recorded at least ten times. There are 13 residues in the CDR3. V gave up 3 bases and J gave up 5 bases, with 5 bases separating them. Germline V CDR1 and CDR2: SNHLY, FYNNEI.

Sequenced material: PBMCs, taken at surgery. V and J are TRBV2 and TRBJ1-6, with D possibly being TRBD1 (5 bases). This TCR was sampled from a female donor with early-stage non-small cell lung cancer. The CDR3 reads CASSEGDNSPLHF. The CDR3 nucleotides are TGTGCCAGCAGTGAGGGGGATAATTCACCCCTCCACTTT.